The clone carrying this T cell receptor (beta chain) occurred many times. The antigen is not known. The TCR beta CDR3 regions underwent amplification from RNA transcripts. HTBI primers served in a first-round RT-PCR, which a second-round multiplex PCR followed. MiXCR was run by TCRdb on the multiplex PCR reads, yielding one entry per CDR3 protein. This sample has about 1.2 million distinct CDR3 sequences; less than 45% occur once, and the top ten carry more than 9.5%. The CDR3 contains 11 residues. Germline CDR1 is SGHTA and CDR2 is FQGNSA. The V gene lost 2 bases and the J gene lost 4 bases, with 2 bases spanning the gap. These data come from a study of Graves' ophthalmopathy and Graves' hyperthyroidism. Study-level points and caveats: Blood samples also showed most expanded thyroid clonotypes exceeding 0.001 frequency.

Hyperthyroidism patients were newly diagnosed, ill under 2 months, and aged 18 to 65 years. Certain patients, namely those with other autoimmune diseases, uncontrolled infections, pregnancy or lactation, were excluded. This TCR was recovered from an adult man with Graves' hyperthyroidism. The chain couples TRBV7-2 to TRBJ2-5; D not resolved. The sample comprised peripheral blood or thyroid tissue (not recorded which). In DNA form, the CDR3 reads TGTGCCAGCAGCTTAATAGAGACCCAGTACTTC. As protein: CASSLIETQYF.